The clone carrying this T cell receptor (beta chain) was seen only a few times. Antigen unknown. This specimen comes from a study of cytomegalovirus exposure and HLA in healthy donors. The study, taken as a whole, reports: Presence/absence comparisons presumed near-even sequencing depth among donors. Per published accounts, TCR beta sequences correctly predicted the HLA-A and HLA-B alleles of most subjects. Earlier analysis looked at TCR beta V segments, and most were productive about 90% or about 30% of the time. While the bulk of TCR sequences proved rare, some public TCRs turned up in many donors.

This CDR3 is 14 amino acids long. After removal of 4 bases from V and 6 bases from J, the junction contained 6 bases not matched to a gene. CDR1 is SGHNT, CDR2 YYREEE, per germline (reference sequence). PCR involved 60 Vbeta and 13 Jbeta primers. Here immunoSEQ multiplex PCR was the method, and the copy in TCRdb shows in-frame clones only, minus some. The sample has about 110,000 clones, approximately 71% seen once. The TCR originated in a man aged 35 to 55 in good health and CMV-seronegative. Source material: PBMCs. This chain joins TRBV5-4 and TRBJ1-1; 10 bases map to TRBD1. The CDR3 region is CASSLGQGKAEAFF. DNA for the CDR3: TGTGCCAGCAGCCTGGGACAGGGGAAGGCTGAAGCTTTCTTT. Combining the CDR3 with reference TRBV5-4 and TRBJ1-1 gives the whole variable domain ETGVTQSPTHLIKTRGQQVTLRCSSQSGHNTVSWYQQALGQGPQFIFQYYREEENGRGNFPPRFSGLQFPNYSSELNVNALELDDSALYLCASSLGQGKAEAFFGQGTRLTVV.